The rows below give T cell receptor beta chains drawn from one sample of a study of graft-versus-host responses after intestinal transplantation. Assay: immunoSEQ multiplex PCR; the TCRdb copy retains only in-frame clones and omits some. The sample includes approximately 21,000 clones, about 45% of them seen just once. This specimen was alloreactive CD8+ T cells from a mixed lymphocyte reaction culture, taken before transplantation. The receptors shown here come from a human patient who was an organ donor for intestinal transplantation. CDR3s include the opening cysteine and the closing phenylalanine or tryptophan. Fields, in order: J gene, clone size, D gene, V gene, CDR3 length, CDR3 DNA, CDR3 protein. The D gene is left open where the match is weak. Clone size is stated in some rows and not others, as once, few, many or a class when expanded.

J: TRBJ1-4; size: few; D: -; V: TRBV5-4; length: 11; DNA: TGTGCCAGCAGCGATAATGAAAAACTGTTTTTT; CDR3: CASSDNEKLFF
J: TRBJ2-7; size: -; D: TRBD2; V: TRBV18; length: 14; DNA: TGTGCCAGCTCACCAGGGACTACCTACTACGAGCAGTACTTC; CDR3: CASSPGTTYYEQYF
J: TRBJ2-7; size: few; D: -; V: TRBV6-6; length: 13; DNA: TGTGCCAGCAGACAGGGTCTAACCTACGAGCAGTACTTC; CDR3: CASRQGLTYEQYF
J: TRBJ2-4; size: -; D: -; V: TRBV9; length: 16; DNA: TGTGCCAGCAGCGTAGCCACTAGACGGATTAAAAACATTCAGTACTTC; CDR3: CASSVATRRIKNIQYF
J: TRBJ1-2; size: -; D: -; V: TRBV11-3; length: 16; DNA: TGTGCCAGCAGTTCGGGACCCGCCAGCCCCCGCTATGGCTACACCTTC; CDR3: CASSSGPASPRYGYTF
J: TRBJ2-7; size: medium-sized; D: -; V: TRBV13; length: 13; DNA: TGTGCCAGCAGCTTAGACAGGGTTAACGAGCAGTACTTC; CDR3: CASSLDRVNEQYF
J: TRBJ2-1; size: -; D: -; V: TRBV10-2; length: 11; DNA: TGCGCCAGCAGTGAGATGGGGGAGCAGTTCTTC; CDR3: CASSEMGEQFF
J: TRBJ2-1; size: medium-sized; D: -; V: TRBV2; length: 17; DNA: TGTGCCAGCAGCCTACTCCCGACAGGCTATGATAACAATGAGCAGTTCTTC; CDR3: CASSLLPTGYDNNEQFF
J: TRBJ2-7; size: few; D: -; V: TRBV5-1; length: 13; DNA: TGCGCCAGCAGCTCCCTGGGGCACTCGGAGCAGTACTTC; CDR3: CASSSLGHSEQYF
J: TRBJ2-3; size: once; D: TRBD2; V: TRBV6-1; length: 15; DNA: TGTGCCAGCAGTTGGACTAGCGGGAGGGCAGATACGCAGTATTTT; CDR3: CASSWTSGRADTQYF
J: TRBJ2-4; size: -; D: -; V: TRBV11-2; length: 15; DNA: TGTGCCAGCAGCCTGGGACACTTAGCCAAAAACATTCAGTACTTC; CDR3: CASSLGHLAKNIQYF
J: TRBJ2-3; size: -; D: -; V: TRBV9; length: 15; DNA: TGTGCCAGCAGCGTAGGAGGCACCTGGGGAGATACGCAGTATTTT; CDR3: CASSVGGTWGDTQYF
J: TRBJ2-4; size: once; D: -; V: TRBV19; length: 13; DNA: TGTGCCAGTAGTACCAGGACAGCTTACATTCAGTACTTC; CDR3: CASSTRTAYIQYF
J: TRBJ1-5; size: few; D: TRBD1; V: TRBV29-1; length: 14; DNA: TGCAGCGTTGAACCTGACAGGGGATATCAGCCCCAGCATTTT; CDR3: CSVEPDRGYQPQHF
J: TRBJ2-7; size: few; D: -; V: TRBV10-3; length: 13; DNA: TGTGCCATCAGTGTCAGGAGCTCCTACGAGCAGTACTTC; CDR3: CAISVRSSYEQYF
J: TRBJ2-7; size: once; D: TRBD1; V: TRBV2; length: 21; DNA: TGTGCCAGCAGCGCCGGGACAGGGCAAACGGGAGGAAGTTGGTTACCCTACGAGCAGTACTTC; CDR3: CASSAGTGQTGGSWLPYEQYF
J: TRBJ1-1; size: -; D: TRBD1; V: TRBV6-5; length: 15; DNA: TGTGCCAGCAGTTACGAGTCAACAGGGGGCACTGAAGCTTTCTTT; CDR3: CASSYESTGGTEAFF
J: TRBJ2-3; size: -; D: TRBD2; V: TRBV4-3; length: 16; DNA: TGCGCCAGCATCCCTGAGACTAGCGGGAGGACAGATACGCAGTATTTT; CDR3: CASIPETSGRTDTQYF
J: TRBJ1-5; size: few; D: -; V: TRBV21-1; length: 13; DNA: TGTGCCAGCAGCAAAAAGTGCAATCAGCCCCAGCATTTT; CDR3: CASSKKCNQPQHF
J: TRBJ2-7; size: medium-sized; D: -; V: TRBV28; length: 14; DNA: TGTGCCAGCAGAGGGGGGGTCAGGTCGTACGAGCAGTACTTC; CDR3: CASRGGVRSYEQYF
J: TRBJ2-7; size: -; D: TRBD1; V: TRBV11-3; length: 14; DNA: TGTGCCAGCAGCTTAGTATTCGGGACAGACGAGCAGTACTTC; CDR3: CASSLVFGTDEQYF
J: TRBJ1-2; size: -; D: -; V: TRBV9; length: 15; DNA: TGTGCCAGCAGGTCTAGTGGGGGGGCGCGGTATGGCTACACCTTC; CDR3: CASRSSGGARYGYTF
J: TRBJ2-7; size: -; D: -; V: TRBV4-1; length: 14; DNA: TGCGCCAGCAGCCTCCAGTCTAGTTCCTACGAGCAGTACTTC; CDR3: CASSLQSSSYEQYF
J: TRBJ2-1; size: -; D: -; V: TRBV19; length: 12; DNA: TGTGCCAGACTCTCAAGGGGAAATGAGCAGTTCTTC; CDR3: CARLSRGNEQFF
J: TRBJ2-2; size: -; D: -; V: TRBV4-3; length: 13; DNA: TGCGCCAGCAGCCAAGATGGGGCCGGGGAGCTGTTTTTT; CDR3: CASSQDGAGELFF
J: TRBJ2-7; size: medium-sized; D: -; V: TRBV4-2; length: 14; DNA: TGTGCCAGCAGCCCAGGAGTAGGACTCTACGAGCAGTACTTC; CDR3: CASSPGVGLYEQYF
J: TRBJ2-2; size: -; D: -; V: TRBV11-2; length: 15; DNA: TGTGCCAGCCCCGGTTTAAGCATACCCACCGGGGAGCTGTTTTTT; CDR3: CASPGLSIPTGELFF
J: TRBJ1-1; size: -; D: -; V: TRBV21-1; length: 12; DNA: TGTGCCAGCAGCAAAGATCCCTATCGAGCTTTCTTT; CDR3: CASSKDPYRAFF
J: TRBJ2-3; size: few; D: -; V: TRBV9; length: 16; DNA: TGTGCCAGCAGCAGATGGGGGGAGCCCCGCACAGATACGCAGTATTTT; CDR3: CASSRWGEPRTDTQYF
J: TRBJ1-1; size: few; D: -; V: TRBV6-5; length: 15; DNA: TGCGCCAGCACAAAAAGGGTAGAAATGAACACTGAAGCTTTCTTT; CDR3: CASTKRVEMNTEAFF
J: TRBJ2-5; size: -; D: TRBD1; V: TRBV6-4; length: 16; DNA: TGTGCCAGCAGTGACTCGGGGACAGGTGCAGGGGAGACCCAGTACTTC; CDR3: CASSDSGTGAGETQYF
J: TRBJ2-7; size: once; D: TRBD1; V: TRBV6-4; length: 17; DNA: TGTGCCAGCAGTGATAACGACAGGGGGCATGGGATCTACGAGCAGTACTTC; CDR3: CASSDNDRGHGIYEQYF
J: TRBJ2-1; size: -; D: TRBD2; V: TRBV6-5; length: 13; DNA: TGTGCCAGCTCCTGGACTAGAACCAATGAGCAGTTCTTC; CDR3: CASSWTRTNEQFF
J: TRBJ2-3; size: once; D: -; V: TRBV6-5; length: 14; DNA: TGTGCCAGCAGTTACGGGGGGAGTACAGATACGCAGTATTTT; CDR3: CASSYGGSTDTQYF
J: TRBJ1-5; size: -; D: TRBD1; V: TRBV7-9; length: 13; DNA: TGTGCCAGCAGCTTAGTGACAGGGGAGCCCCAGCATTTT; CDR3: CASSLVTGEPQHF
J: TRBJ2-2; size: medium-sized; D: -; V: TRBV7-7; length: 17; DNA: TGTGCCAGCAGCTTAGTGGGGGTGACAACGGGGACCGGGGAGCTGTTTTTT; CDR3: CASSLVGVTTGTGELFF
J: TRBJ2-7; size: few; D: -; V: TRBV9; length: 14; DNA: TGTGCCAGCAGCGTAGACGGTACCCCCTACGAGCAGTACTTC; CDR3: CASSVDGTPYEQYF
J: TRBJ2-1; size: few; D: TRBD2; V: TRBV29-1; length: 16; DNA: TGCAGCGTTGAGGGTAGCGGGAGGGCCTCCAACAGAGGGCAGTTCTTC; CDR3: CSVEGSGRASNRGQFF
J: TRBJ2-3; size: few; D: TRBD2; V: TRBV7-3; length: 16; DNA: TGTGCCAGCAGCGAGGGACTAGCGGGAGCTAGGGATACGCAGTATTTT; CDR3: CASSEGLAGARDTQYF
J: TRBJ2-1; size: few; D: -; V: TRBV4-3; length: 13; DNA: TGCGCCAGCAGCCAAGGACAGTACAATGAGCAGTTCTTC; CDR3: CASSQGQYNEQFF
J: TRBJ2-7; size: -; D: TRBD1; V: TRBV14; length: 15; DNA: TGTGCCAGCAGCCAACTAGACAGGGGGGGCTACGAGCAGTACTTC; CDR3: CASSQLDRGGYEQYF
J: TRBJ1-4; size: -; D: TRBD1; V: TRBV29-1; length: 14; DNA: TGCAGCGCACAGAACAGGGGTTCAAGAGGAAAACTGTTTTTT; CDR3: CSAQNRGSRGKLFF
J: TRBJ2-1; size: few; D: TRBD2; V: TRBV4-1; length: 14; DNA: TGCGCCAGCAGCCCCATGGCTAGCGGGAATGAGCAGTTCTTC; CDR3: CASSPMASGNEQFF
J: TRBJ2-1; size: few; D: TRBD2; V: TRBV5-4; length: 13; DNA: TGTGCCAGCAGCTTAAGCGGGAGAAGTGAGCAGTTCTTC; CDR3: CASSLSGRSEQFF
J: TRBJ1-2; size: -; D: -; V: TRBV5-3; length: 15; DNA: TGTGCCAGAAGCTTGGGGGCAGCCTCTAACTATGGCTACACCTTC; CDR3: CARSLGAASNYGYTF
J: TRBJ2-1; size: -; D: TRBD2; V: TRBV4-3; length: 14; DNA: TGCGCCAGCAGCCCCATGGCTAGCGGGAATGAGCAGTTCTTC; CDR3: CASSPMASGNEQFF